What follows are 23 T cell receptor beta chains derived from one specimen sequenced in a study of CD8+ T cells in alopecia areata. The treatment here: oral pan-JAK inhibitor, 5-10 mg twice daily. cDNA serving as the sequencing template came from extracted, reverse transcribed RNA. Here immunoSEQ multiplex PCR was the method, and the copy in TCRdb shows in-frame clones only, minus some. The table has 150,000 to 200,000 clones, 55% to 70% seen once; the top ten hold 3% to 3.5%. The sample here was CD4+ T cells sorted from blood, taken at week 4, from a patient treated with tofacitinib. The receptor source for this set is a human donor with alopecia areata.

This clone showed up just a few times. The V call is TRBV14, the J call TRBJ2-2, with D perhaps matching TRBD1 or TRBD2 (5 bases each). Trimming removed 4 bases from V and 4 bases from J, with 22 bases in between. In germline, CDR1 is SGHDN, CDR2 FVKESK. The CDR3 runs to 18 residues. CDR3 bases: TGTGCCAGCAGCCCGCGACCGCCAGGGCCGAGGGTCACCGGGGAGCTGTTTTTT. This translates into CASSPRPPGPRVTGELFF.

CDR3 nucleotides: TGTGCCAGTAGTACCCGACAGAGCAATCAGCCCCAGCATTTT. This encodes CASSTRQSNQPQHF. The chain joins TRBV19 to TRBJ1-5, with a tentative D call TRBD1 (5 bases). Trimming took 4 bases from V and 1 from J, leaving 8 bases between them. Germline V gives CDR1 LNHDA, CDR2 SQIVND (reference sequence). The CDR3 runs to 14 residues. Full variable domain (rest looked up from reference TRBV19 and TRBJ1-5): DGGITQSPKYLFRKEGQNVTLSCEQNLNHDAMYWYRQDPGQGLRLIYYSQIVNDFQKGDIAEGYSVSREKKESFPLTVTSAQKNPTAFYLCASSTRQSNQPQHFGDGTRLSIL.

V is TRBV30 and J is TRBJ1-1, with D tentatively TRBD1 (6 bases). Per the germline V gene, CDR1 is GTSNPN and CDR2 is SVGIG (reference sequence). This CDR3 is built from 14 residues. V was cut by 0 bases and J by 3 bases, with 11 bases left in between. The CDR3 reads CAWSVQGGYTEAFF. CDR3 DNA: TGTGCCTGGAGTGTACAGGGAGGGTACACTGAAGCTTTCTTT.

This clone was seen only a few times. The chain carries TRBV9 and TRBJ2-5; D unresolved. The CDR3 sequence is 13 residues long. Germline CDR1 is SGDLS and CDR2 is YYNGEE. The V and J ends lost 2 bases and 5 bases respectively, with 10 bases between them. The CDR3 spells CASSVGPFETQYF. The CDR3 DNA follows: TGTGCCAGCAGCGTTGGCCCCTTCGAGACCCAGTACTTC. Together with reference TRBV9 and TRBJ2-5, the CDR3 gives the full variable domain: DSGVTQTPKHLITATGQRVTLRCSPRSGDLSVYWYQQSLDQGLQFLIQYYNGEERAKGNILERFSAQQFPDLHSELNLSSLELGDSALYFCASSVGPFETQYFGPGTRLLVL.

The chain combines TRBV25-1 with TRBJ2-7; D is unresolved. Trimming stripped 6 bases from V and 5 bases from J, with 8 bases between. Germline CDR1 MGHDK, CDR2 SYGVNS. The CDR3 is 11 residues long. The CDR3 nucleotides read TGTGCCAGCAGCCTAAGTCACGAGCAGTACTTC. This codes for CASSLSHEQYF.

This clone was counted a single time. This chain joins TRBV6-6 and TRBJ2-5; TRBD1 or TRBD2 may be the D gene (6 bases each). Trimming took off 8 bases at V and 5 bases at J, with 18 bases between the two ends. CDR1 MNHNY and CDR2 SVGAGI come from the germline V gene (reference sequence). This CDR3 contains 14 residues. The CDR3 here is CASLKGGTGETQYF. CDR3 coding DNA: TGTGCCAGCCTCAAGGGGGGTACGGGGGAGACCCAGTACTTC.

This chain joins TRBV30 and TRBJ1-3; maybe TRBD1 (6 bases). The germline CDR1 and CDR2 sequences are GTSNPN and SVGIG (reference sequence). The CDR3 is 14 residues long. The V gene lost 4 bases and the J gene lost 3 bases, with 13 bases spanning the gap. This CDR3 is CAWTQGVNGNTIYF. The CDR3 coding sequence is TGTGCCTGGACACAGGGAGTAAATGGAAACACCATATATTTT.

V is TRBV5-4 and J is TRBJ2-2, with no clear D. The CDR3 loop spans 12 amino acids. Germline loops: CDR1 SGHNT, CDR2 YYREEE (reference sequence). V was cut by 4 bases and J by 7 bases, with 8 bases left in between. This CDR3 reads CASSPQHGELFF. The CDR3 nucleotides are TGTGCCAGCAGCCCACAGCACGGGGAGCTGTTTTTT.

As concerns this clone: Within the sample, other DNA sequences also encode this same CDR3. The gene calls are TRBV30 and TRBJ1-2; D gene uncertain. This CDR3 contains 12 residues. The ends were cut back, 2 bases at V and 2 bases at J, with 6 bases in the middle. Looked up from germline, CDR1 is GTSNPN and CDR2 is SVGIG (reference sequence). The CDR3, as DNA: TGTGCCTGGAGTACAGTGAACTATGGCTACACCTTC. It is translated as CAWSTVNYGYTF.

J is TRBJ2-7 and V is TRBV7-8, with 8 bases fitting TRBD1. The germline gives CDR1 SGHVS, CDR2 FQNEAQ. CDR3 length: 14 residues. V dropped 0 bases and J dropped 6; count of bases not matched to a gene: 4. The chain's CDR3 is CASSLAGQGTEQYF. The CDR3 region has the DNA TGTGCCAGCAGCTTAGCCGGACAGGGTACCGAGCAGTACTTC.

The genes are TRBV4-1 and TRBJ2-5; the D gene is possibly TRBD1 (5 bases). V was shortened by 3 bases and J by 5 bases, with 13 bases between the two germline ends. The CDR3 is 14 residues long. Germline-derived CDR1 and CDR2 are MGHRA and YSYEKL. CDR3 DNA sequence: TGCGCCAGCAGCCAGGGCTTACCAGGGGAGACCCAGTACTTC. This codes for CASSQGLPGETQYF.

This chain uses TRBV30 with TRBJ1-1; no clear D gene. Germline assignment: CDR1 GTSNPN and CDR2 SVGIG (reference sequence). Trimming pared 2 bases from V and 8 bases from J, leaving 9 bases between. The CDR3 spans 11 residues. CDR3 region: CAWSFREEAFF. CDR3 coding DNA: TGTGCCTGGAGTTTCCGGGAAGAAGCTTTCTTT. Filled out from reference TRBV30 and TRBJ1-1, the complete variable domain reads SQTIHQWPATLVQPVGSPLSLECTVEGTSNPNLYWYRQAAGRGLQLLFYSVGIGQISSEVPQNLSASRPQDRQFILSSKKLLLSDSGFYLCAWSFREEAFFGQGTRLTVV.

V is TRBV6-5 and J is TRBJ2-3; 8 nucleotides align to TRBD2. V dropped 0 bases and J dropped 2; count of bases not matched to a gene: 1. CDR3 size: 15 residues. CDR1 and CDR2 (germline): MNHEY, SVGAGI. The CDR3 loop reads CASSYSGGDTDTQYF. As DNA, the CDR3 is TGTGCCAGCAGTTACTCCGGGGGGGACACAGATACGCAGTATTTT.

The J gene is TRBJ1-1, the V gene TRBV2, with no clear D. CDR1 is SNHLY, CDR2 FYNNEI, per germline. The germline V and J ends were trimmed by 4 bases and 0 bases, with 12 bases remaining between them. CDR3 length: 15 residues. The CDR3 coding sequence is TGTGCCAGCAGTGCGGGGAGGGCAATGAACACTGAAGCTTTCTTT. Translated: CASSAGRAMNTEAFF.

There are a few counts of this clone. This sequence joins TRBV14 and TRBJ1-2; D perhaps matches TRBD1 (6 bases). The CDR3 consists of 16 residues. From germline, CDR1 is SGHDN and CDR2 FVKESK. V dropped 0 bases and J dropped 4 bases, with 15 bases sitting between them. CDR3 sequence: CASSQDWATGIYGYTF. DNA for the CDR3: TGTGCCAGCAGCCAAGATTGGGCAACAGGGATCTATGGCTACACCTTC.

The J gene is TRBJ2-1, the V gene TRBV30; D not certain. Trimming cost V 3 bases and J 5 bases, with 11 bases left between them. The CDR3 has 13 amino acids. Germline loops: CDR1 GTSNPN, CDR2 SVGIG (reference sequence). CDR3 DNA sequence: TGTGCCTGGAGCCTCCGTGGGGACAATGAGCAGTTCTTC. Its translation: CAWSLRGDNEQFF. The whole variable domain, filled in from reference TRBV30 and TRBJ2-1, reads SQTIHQWPATLVQPVGSPLSLECTVEGTSNPNLYWYRQAAGRGLQLLFYSVGIGQISSEVPQNLSASRPQDRQFILSSKKLLLSDSGFYLCAWSLRGDNEQFFGPGTRLTVL.

V gene TRBV5-4 combines with J gene TRBJ2-6; 7 nucleotides align to TRBD1. The CDR3 sequence is 17 residues long. Germline V gives CDR1 SGHNT, CDR2 YYREEE (reference sequence). V lost 4 bases to trimming and J lost 3 bases; unmatched junction nucleotides: 10. The CDR3 DNA sequence: TGTGCCAGCAGCCTAAGACGAGACAGGGATGGGGCCAACGTCCTGACTTTC. Its protein is CASSLRRDRDGANVLTF.

The rearrangement links TRBV6-5 to TRBJ1-6; 7 positions agree with TRBD1. V was pared by 2 bases and J by 6 bases, with 1 base of the junction left unmatched. The V gene's germline CDR1 is MNHEY and CDR2 SVGAGI. CDR3 length: 14 amino acids. The CDR3 region has the DNA TGTGCCAGCAGTTACGACAGGGTTAATTCACCCCTCCACTTT. Residues: CASSYDRVNSPLHF.

The chain recombines TRBV4-2 with TRBJ1-6, with D perhaps matching TRBD1 (5 bases). This CDR3 contains 15 residues. Germline V lookup: CDR1 LGHNA, CDR2 YNFKEQ. The ends were cut back, 0 bases at V and 11 bases at J, with 14 bases in the middle. The CDR3 DNA is TGTGCCAGCAGCCAAGAAGACGAGACAGTTCCACCCCTCCACTTT. Protein: CASSQEDETVPPLHF.

DNA for the CDR3: TGTGCCAGCAGCTGGAGGGATGGTCAGCCCCAGCATTTT. It specifies CASSWRDGQPQHF. This chain uses TRBV9 with TRBJ1-5; no clear D. Trimming took 4 bases from V and 6 from J, leaving 11 bases between them. Per the germline V gene, CDR1 is SGDLS and CDR2 is YYNGEE. The CDR3 consists of 13 residues.

This sequence joins TRBV11-2 and TRBJ2-1; 13 nucleotides line up with TRBD2. The CDR3 spans 19 residues. Trimming cost V 4 bases and J 2 bases; bases outside gene matches: 11. CDR1 is SGHAT, CDR2 FQNNGV, per germline. The CDR3 sequence: CASSSRLAGGPVAYNEQFF. The CDR3 DNA is TGTGCCAGCAGCTCCCGACTAGCGGGGGGCCCAGTGGCCTACAATGAGCAGTTCTTC.

V gene TRBV14 combines with J gene TRBJ2-5; D perhaps matches TRBD1 (6 bases). Trimming cost V 0 bases and J 5 bases, with 19 bases left between them. The germline V gene has CDR1 SGHDN and CDR2 FVKESK. CDR3 length: 17 residues. This chain's CDR3 is CASSQDWGRIPGETQYF. In DNA form, the CDR3 reads TGTGCCAGCAGCCAAGATTGGGGGCGAATTCCGGGGGAGACCCAGTACTTC.

Only a few counts were recorded for this clone. This chain uses TRBV7-2 with TRBJ2-3; D gene uncertain. Looked up from germline, CDR1 is SGHTA and CDR2 is FQGNSA. V lost 2 bases and J lost 7, with 10 bases in between. The CDR3 runs 13 residues. The CDR3 DNA follows: TGTGCCAGCAGCTTACCCCCTACCAATACGCAGTATTTT. Translation gives CASSLPPTNTQYF.